The T cell receptor (beta chain) described here comes from a study of CD8 T cells in Susac syndrome. It was with random hexamers that 0.5 to 1 ug RNA was reverse transcribed. Using its own MiXCR run on the immunoSEQ multiplex PCR reads, TCRdb lists one record per CDR3 protein. Of just over 150,000 distinct CDR3 sequences in the sample, about 95% were seen once. This CDR3 has 12 amino acids. V lost 6 bases to trimming and J lost 8 bases, with 13 bases between them. From germline, CDR1 is SEHNR and CDR2 FQNEAQ (reference sequence). Sequencing was done on a sample of CD8+ T cells from PBMCs. The source is a human donor with multiple sclerosis. The V gene is TRBV7-9, the J gene TRBJ1-2, with a possible D match to TRBD1 (6 bases). The CDR3: CASSTGYLGYTF. As DNA, the CDR3 is TGTGCCAGCAGTACAGGGTATTTAGGCTACACCTTC.